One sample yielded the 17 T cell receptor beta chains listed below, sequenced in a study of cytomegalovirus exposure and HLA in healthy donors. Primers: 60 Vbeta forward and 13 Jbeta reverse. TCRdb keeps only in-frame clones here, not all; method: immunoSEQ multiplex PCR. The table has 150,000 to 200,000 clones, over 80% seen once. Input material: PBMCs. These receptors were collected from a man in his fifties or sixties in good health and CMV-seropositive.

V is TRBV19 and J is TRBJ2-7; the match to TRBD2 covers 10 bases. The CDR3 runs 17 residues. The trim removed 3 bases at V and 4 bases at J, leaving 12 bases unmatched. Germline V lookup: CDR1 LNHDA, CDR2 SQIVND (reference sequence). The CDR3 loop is CASSMLASGSFRYEQYF. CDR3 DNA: TGTGCCAGTAGTATGCTGGCTAGCGGGAGCTTTAGGTACGAGCAGTACTTC. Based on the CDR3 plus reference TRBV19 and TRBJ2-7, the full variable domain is DGGITQSPKYLFRKEGQNVTLSCEQNLNHDAMYWYRQDPGQGLRLIYYSQIVNDFQKGDIAEGYSVSREKKESFPLTVTSAQKNPTAFYLCASSMLASGSFRYEQYFGPGTRLTVT.

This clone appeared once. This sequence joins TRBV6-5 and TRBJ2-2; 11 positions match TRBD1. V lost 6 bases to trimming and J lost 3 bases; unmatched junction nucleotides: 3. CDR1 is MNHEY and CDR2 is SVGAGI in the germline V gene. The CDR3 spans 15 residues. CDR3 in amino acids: CASRDRGRDTGELFF. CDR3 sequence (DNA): TGTGCCAGCAGGGACAGGGGGCGCGACACCGGGGAGCTGTTTTTT.

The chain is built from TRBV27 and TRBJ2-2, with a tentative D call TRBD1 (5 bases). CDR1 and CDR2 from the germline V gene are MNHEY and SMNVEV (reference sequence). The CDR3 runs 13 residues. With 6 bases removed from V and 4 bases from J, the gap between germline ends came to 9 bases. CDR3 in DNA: TGTGCCAGCAGCTATGACAGCACCGGGGAGCTGTTTTTT. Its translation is CASSYDSTGELFF.

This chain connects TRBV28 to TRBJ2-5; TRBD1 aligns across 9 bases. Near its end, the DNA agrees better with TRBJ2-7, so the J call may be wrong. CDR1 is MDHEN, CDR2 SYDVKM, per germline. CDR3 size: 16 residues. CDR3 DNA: TGTGCCAGCAGTTCACAGCAACAGGGGGCCCCCTACGAGCAGTACTTC. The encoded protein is CASSSQQQGAPYEQYF.

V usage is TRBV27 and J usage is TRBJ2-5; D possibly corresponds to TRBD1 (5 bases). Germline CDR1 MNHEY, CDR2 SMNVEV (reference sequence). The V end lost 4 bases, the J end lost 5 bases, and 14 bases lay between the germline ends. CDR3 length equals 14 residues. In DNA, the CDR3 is TGTGCCAGCAGTTCCCCTCCAGGGCTGGAGACCCAGTACTTC. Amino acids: CASSSPPGLETQYF.

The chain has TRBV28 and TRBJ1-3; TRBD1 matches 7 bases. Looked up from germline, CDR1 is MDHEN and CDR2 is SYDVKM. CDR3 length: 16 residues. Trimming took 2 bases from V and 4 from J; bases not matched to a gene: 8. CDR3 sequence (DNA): TGTGCCAGCAGTTTAGTACTTCAGGGGGGAGGAAACACCATATATTTT. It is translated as CASSLVLQGGGNTIYF. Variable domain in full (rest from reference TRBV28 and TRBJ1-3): DVKVTQSSRYLVKRTGEKVFLECVQDMDHENMFWYRQDPGLGLRLIYFSYDVKMKEKGDIPEGYSVSREKKERFSLILESASTNQTSMYLCASSLVLQGGGNTIYFGEGSWLTVV.

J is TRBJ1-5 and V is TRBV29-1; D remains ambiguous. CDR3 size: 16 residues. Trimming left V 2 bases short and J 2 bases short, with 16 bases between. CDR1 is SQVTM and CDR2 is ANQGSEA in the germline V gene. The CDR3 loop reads CSVEFVSLEGNQPQHF. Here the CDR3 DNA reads TGCAGCGTTGAATTTGTCAGTCTAGAGGGCAATCAGCCCCAGCATTTT.

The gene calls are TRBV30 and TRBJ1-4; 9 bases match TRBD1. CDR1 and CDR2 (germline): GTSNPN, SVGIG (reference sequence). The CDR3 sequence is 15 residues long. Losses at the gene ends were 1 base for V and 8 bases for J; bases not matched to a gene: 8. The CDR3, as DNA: TGTGCCTGGAGTGGGGGGACAGGGCGTAGGGAAAAACTGTTTTTT. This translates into CAWSGGTGRREKLFF.

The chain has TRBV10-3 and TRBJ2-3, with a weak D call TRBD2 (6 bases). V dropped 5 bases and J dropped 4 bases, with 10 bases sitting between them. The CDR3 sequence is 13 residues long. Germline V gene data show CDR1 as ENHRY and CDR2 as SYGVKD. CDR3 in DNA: TGTGCCATCAGTTACTCGGGGGCAGATACGCAGTATTTT. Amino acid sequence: CAISYSGADTQYF.

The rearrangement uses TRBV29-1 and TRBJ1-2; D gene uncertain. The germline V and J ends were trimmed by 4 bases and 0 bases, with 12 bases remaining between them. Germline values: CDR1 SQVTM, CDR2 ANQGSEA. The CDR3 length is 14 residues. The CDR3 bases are TGCAGCGTTGTGGGCTCCAGAGCTAACTATGGCTACACCTTC. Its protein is CSVVGSRANYGYTF.

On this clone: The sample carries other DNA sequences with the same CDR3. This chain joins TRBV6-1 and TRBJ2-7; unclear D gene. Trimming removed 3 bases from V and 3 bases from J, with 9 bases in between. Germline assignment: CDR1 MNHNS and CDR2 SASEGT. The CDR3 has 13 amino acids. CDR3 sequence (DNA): TGTGCCAGCAGTGAGCCCTTACTCTACGAGCAGTACTTC. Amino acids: CASSEPLLYEQYF.

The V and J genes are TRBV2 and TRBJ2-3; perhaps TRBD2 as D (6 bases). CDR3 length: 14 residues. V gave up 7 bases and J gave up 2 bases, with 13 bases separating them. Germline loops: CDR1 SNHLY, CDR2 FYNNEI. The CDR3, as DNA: TGTGCCAGCACCCCGGGACTTCCCACAGATACGCAGTATTTT. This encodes CASTPGLPTDTQYF.

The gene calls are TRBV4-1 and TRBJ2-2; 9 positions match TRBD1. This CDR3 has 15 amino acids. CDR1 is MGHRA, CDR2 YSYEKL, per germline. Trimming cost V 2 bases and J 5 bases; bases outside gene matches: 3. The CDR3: CASSQRTGATGELFF. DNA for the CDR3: TGCGCCAGCAGCCAAAGGACAGGGGCGACCGGGGAGCTGTTTTTT.

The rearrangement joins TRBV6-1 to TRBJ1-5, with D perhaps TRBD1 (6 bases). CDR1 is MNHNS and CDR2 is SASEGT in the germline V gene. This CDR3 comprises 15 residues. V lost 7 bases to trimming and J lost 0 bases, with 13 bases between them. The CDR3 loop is CASTEDRYSNQPQHF. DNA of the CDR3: TGTGCCAGCACCGAGGACAGATATAGCAATCAGCCCCAGCATTTT.

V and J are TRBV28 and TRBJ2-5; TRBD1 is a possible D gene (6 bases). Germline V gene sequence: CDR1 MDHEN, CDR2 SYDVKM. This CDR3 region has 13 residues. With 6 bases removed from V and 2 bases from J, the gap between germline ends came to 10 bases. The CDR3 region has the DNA TGTGCCAGCAGCAAAGACAGGCAAGAGACCCAGTACTTC. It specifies CASSKDRQETQYF.

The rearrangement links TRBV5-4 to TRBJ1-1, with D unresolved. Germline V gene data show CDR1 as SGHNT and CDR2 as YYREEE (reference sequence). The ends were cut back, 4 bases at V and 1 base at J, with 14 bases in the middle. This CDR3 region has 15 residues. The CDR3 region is CASSRGPIRNTEAFF. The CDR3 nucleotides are TGTGCCAGCAGCCGGGGTCCGATAAGGAACACTGAAGCTTTCTTT. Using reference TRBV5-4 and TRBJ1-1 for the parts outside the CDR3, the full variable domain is ETGVTQSPTHLIKTRGQQVTLRCSSQSGHNTVSWYQQALGQGPQFIFQYYREEENGRGNFPPRFSGLQFPNYSSELNVNALELDDSALYLCASSRGPIRNTEAFFGQGTRLTVV.

In DNA form, the CDR3 reads TGTGCCAGCAGTGATAGGGGGCTGAGCAATCAGCCCCAGCATTTT. Residues: CASSDRGLSNQPQHF. This chain joins TRBV2 and TRBJ1-5, with TRBD1 matching 7 bases. The germline gives CDR1 SNHLY, CDR2 FYNNEI. V lost 3 bases, J lost 1 base, and 3 bases stayed unmatched. The CDR3 is made up of 15 amino acids. The full variable domain, its missing parts supplied by reference TRBV2 and TRBJ1-5, is EPEVTQTPSHQVTQMGQEVILRCVPISNHLYFYWYRQILGQKVEFLVSFYNNEISEKSEIFDDQFSVERPDGSNFTLKIRSTKLEDSAMYFCASSDRGLSNQPQHFGDGTRLSIL.